This paragraph reports one T cell receptor (beta chain). This record belongs to a study of blood T cell repertoires in COVID-19. As for the study in general: Acute and convalescent COVID-19 samples came from the United States, Italy and Spain. T cells, B-cell-depleted T cells, or PBMCs provided the cDNA or gDNA that served as material.

In the source study's methods: From reference gene primer amplification, estimates of nucleated cell counts were derived. Repertoires were generated with immunoSEQ multiplex PCR, while TCRdb's copy carries only in-frame clones and drops some. The DNA gave D and trimming, while V, J and clone size come from that table. The sample has about 160,000 clones, around 82% seen once. This receptor was obtained from a woman in her thirties or forties with COVID-19, enrolled during active disease. Sequenced sample: peripheral blood.

The CDR3 spells CASSHLAGGKVEQFF. The CDR3 bases are TGCGCCAGCAGCCACTTAGCGGGGGGTAAGGTTGAGCAGTTCTTC. V and J are TRBV4-1 and TRBJ2-1; 10 bases are a match to TRBD2. The germline V gene encodes CDR1 MGHRA and CDR2 YSYEKL. With 3 bases clipped from V and 9 bases from J, the junction kept 8 bases outside the gene matches. The CDR3 totals 15 residues.